The 13 T cell receptor beta chains reported below all come from one sample, sequenced in a study of shared clonotypes between healthy human individuals. Measured with immunoSEQ multiplex PCR; TCRdb has only the in-frame clones, and not every one. The table lists over a million clones, around 78% of them singletons. The specimen was memory CD4+ T cells from PBMCs. Subset indicated: CD45RA-negative fraction. The source is a man aged 18 to 35 in good health. Some clones in this sample may be carry-over from other donors' samples.

The chain recombines TRBV6-5 with TRBJ1-3; D perhaps matches TRBD1 (6 bases). Germline V lookup: CDR1 MNHEY, CDR2 SVGAGI. The CDR3 is 14 residues long. Trimming took off 5 bases at V and 3 bases at J, with 11 bases between the two ends. The CDR3 here is CASSPQGIGNTIYF. The CDR3 DNA reads TGTGCCAGCAGTCCGCAGGGGATTGGAAACACCATATATTTT.

About this clone itself: The same CDR3 is also encoded by other DNA sequences in this sample. This chain connects TRBV9 to TRBJ2-1; D possibly corresponds to TRBD2 (5 bases). V lost 0 bases to trimming and J lost 1 base, with 8 bases between them. CDR3 length: 15 amino acids. Germline values: CDR1 SGDLS, CDR2 YYNGEE. The CDR3: CASSVGLASYNEQFF. The CDR3 nucleotides read TGTGCCAGCAGCGTAGGGCTAGCTTCCTACAATGAGCAGTTCTTC. Together with reference TRBV9 and TRBJ2-1, the CDR3 gives the full variable domain: DSGVTQTPKHLITATGQRVTLRCSPRSGDLSVYWYQQSLDQGLQFLIQYYNGEERAKGNILERFSAQQFPDLHSELNLSSLELGDSALYFCASSVGLASYNEQFFGPGTRLTVL.

The chain carries TRBV7-2 and TRBJ2-7, with D perhaps TRBD1 (6 bases). V shed 6 bases and J shed 3 bases, with 21 bases lying between them. CDR1 is SGHTA, CDR2 FQGNSA, per germline. The CDR3 loop spans 16 amino acids. The chain's CDR3 is CASRRMGAGVGYEQYF. For the CDR3, the DNA is TGTGCCAGCAGACGGATGGGGGCAGGTGTAGGCTACGAGCAGTACTTC.

As concerns this clone: A far larger clone is just one base off, so this is likely a read error. The J gene is TRBJ2-3, the V gene TRBV5-6; the D is unclear. The germline CDR1 and CDR2 sequences are SGHDT and YYEEEE. The CDR3 consists of 14 residues. CDR3 DNA: TGTGCCAGCAGCTTGAGGTGGAACACAAATACGCAGTATTTT. This codes for CASSLRWNTNTQYF.

This chain connects TRBV6-1 to TRBJ2-5; a possible D gene is TRBD1 (6 bases). Trimming pared 8 bases from V and 5 bases from J, leaving 15 bases between. Germline CDR1 is MNHNS and CDR2 is SASEGT. CDR3 length: 13 amino acids. CDR3 region: CASVVQGPETQYF. DNA of the CDR3: TGTGCCAGCGTAGTACAGGGTCCGGAGACCCAGTACTTC.

This clone showed up just a few times. This sample includes further DNA sequences coding for the same CDR3. The chain combines TRBV5-1 with TRBJ2-5; D remains ambiguous. The CDR3 is made up of 13 amino acids. Germline V gives CDR1 SGHRS, CDR2 YFSETQ. Deletions cut 0 bases from V and 1 base from J, with 4 bases between. The CDR3 bases are TGCGCCAGCAGCTTGGAGGGCCAAGAGACCCAGTACTTC. Protein sequence: CASSLEGQETQYF.

The chain carries TRBV13 and TRBJ2-1, with D maybe TRBD2 (5 bases). This CDR3 has 16 amino acids. CDR1 and CDR2 from the germline V gene are PRHDT and FYEKMQ (reference sequence). V lost 5 bases to trimming and J lost 7 bases, with 21 bases between them. The CDR3 DNA is TGTGCCAGCAGCCCCAGAAGGCGAAGCGGAACTAATGAGCAGTTCTTC. Protein sequence: CASSPRRRSGTNEQFF.

This chain links TRBV7-2 with TRBJ2-1; D gene ambiguous. V was shortened by 3 bases and J by 0 bases, with 9 bases between the two germline ends. The CDR3 runs 15 residues. CDR1 SGHTA and CDR2 FQGNSA come from the germline V gene. CDR3 nucleotides: TGTGCCAGCAGCTTTGGCCTGAACTCCTACAATGAGCAGTTCTTC. This sequence encodes CASSFGLNSYNEQFF.

The gene calls are TRBV5-1 and TRBJ2-2; the D gene is possibly TRBD2 (6 bases). Between the trimmed V and J ends, which lost 7 bases and 2 bases, there was a span of 12 bases. Germline V lookup: CDR1 SGHRS, CDR2 YFSETQ. CDR3 length equals 14 residues. The CDR3 protein is CASREFGNTGELFF. Written as DNA, the CDR3 is TGCGCCAGCCGGGAGTTCGGCAACACCGGGGAGCTGTTTTTT.

A note on this clone: One end of the junction is discordant with germline, which a read error may explain. The V gene is TRBV7-2, the J gene TRBJ2-7; D is perhaps TRBD2 (5 bases). The V gene's germline CDR1 is SGHTA and CDR2 FQGNSA. The CDR3 runs 14 residues. The CDR3 loop is CASSLEFLAAPVDF. The CDR3 DNA is TGTGCCAGCAGCTTAGAGTTTCTAGCAGCTCCCGTGGACTTC.

As to this clone: The same CDR3 is also encoded by other DNA sequences in this sample. The chain carries TRBV5-1 and TRBJ2-2; 8 nucleotides line up with TRBD2. The V segment lost 4 bases and the J segment 5 bases; nucleotides outside the gene matches: 7. The CDR3 spans 15 residues. Germline V lookup: CDR1 SGHRS, CDR2 YFSETQ. As DNA, the CDR3 is TGCGCCAGCAGCCAGGGTCTAGCGGGTACCGGGGAGCTGTTTTTT. It is translated as CASSQGLAGTGELFF.

The genes are TRBV11-2 and TRBJ1-1; unclear D gene. Between the trimmed V and J ends, which lost 3 bases and 4 bases, there was a span of 12 bases. There are 14 residues in the CDR3. Germline loops: CDR1 SGHAT, CDR2 FQNNGV. The CDR3 DNA follows: TGTGCCAGCAGCTTCAATTTCGGGCCCACTGAAGCTTTCTTT. Translating it yields CASSFNFGPTEAFF.

This chain uses TRBV9 with TRBJ2-2; D is tentatively TRBD1 or TRBD2 (6 bases each). The CDR3 spans 15 residues. Germline CDR1 reads SGDLS; CDR2 reads YYNGEE. V was trimmed by 3 bases and J by 2 bases, leaving 11 bases between them. This chain's CDR3 is CASSERGDNTGELFF. CDR3 DNA: TGTGCCAGCAGCGAGAGGGGGGATAACACCGGGGAGCTGTTTTTT.